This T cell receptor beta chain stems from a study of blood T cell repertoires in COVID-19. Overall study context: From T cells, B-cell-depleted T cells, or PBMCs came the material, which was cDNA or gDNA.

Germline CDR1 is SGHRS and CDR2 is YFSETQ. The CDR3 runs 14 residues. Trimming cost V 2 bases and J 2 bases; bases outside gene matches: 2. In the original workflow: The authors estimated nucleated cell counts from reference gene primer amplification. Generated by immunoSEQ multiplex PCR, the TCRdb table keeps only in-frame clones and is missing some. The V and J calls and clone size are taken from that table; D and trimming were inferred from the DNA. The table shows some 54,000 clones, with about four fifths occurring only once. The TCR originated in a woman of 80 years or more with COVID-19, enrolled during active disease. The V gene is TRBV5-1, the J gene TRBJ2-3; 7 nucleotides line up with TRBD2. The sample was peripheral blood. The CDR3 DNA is TGCGCCAGCAGCTTTAGCGGGTTCACAGATACGCAGTATTTT. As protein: CASSFSGFTDTQYF.